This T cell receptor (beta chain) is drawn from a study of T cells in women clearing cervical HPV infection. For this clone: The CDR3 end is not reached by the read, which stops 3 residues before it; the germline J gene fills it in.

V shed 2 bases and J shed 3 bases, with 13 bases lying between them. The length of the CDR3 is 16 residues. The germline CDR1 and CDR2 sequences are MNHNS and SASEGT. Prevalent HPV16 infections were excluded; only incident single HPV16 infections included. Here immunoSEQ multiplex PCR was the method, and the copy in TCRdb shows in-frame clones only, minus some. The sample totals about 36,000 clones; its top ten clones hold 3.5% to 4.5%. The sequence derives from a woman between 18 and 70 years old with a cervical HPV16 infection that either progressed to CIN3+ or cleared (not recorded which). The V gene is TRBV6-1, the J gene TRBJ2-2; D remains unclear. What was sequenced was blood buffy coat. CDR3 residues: CASSESAMGHTGELFF. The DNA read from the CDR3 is TGTGCCAGCAGTGAATCGGCCATGGGCCACACCGGGGAG.